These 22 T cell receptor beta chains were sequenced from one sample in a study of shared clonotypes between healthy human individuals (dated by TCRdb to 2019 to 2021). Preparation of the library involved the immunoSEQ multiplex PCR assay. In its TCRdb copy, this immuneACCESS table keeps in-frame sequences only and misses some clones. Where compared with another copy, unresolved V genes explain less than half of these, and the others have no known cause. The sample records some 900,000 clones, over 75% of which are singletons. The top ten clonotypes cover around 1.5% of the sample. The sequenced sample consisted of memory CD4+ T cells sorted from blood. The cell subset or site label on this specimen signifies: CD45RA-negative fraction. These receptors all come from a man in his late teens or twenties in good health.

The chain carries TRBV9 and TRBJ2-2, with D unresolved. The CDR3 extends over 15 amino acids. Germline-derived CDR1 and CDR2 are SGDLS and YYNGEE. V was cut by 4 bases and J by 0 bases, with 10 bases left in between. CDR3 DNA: TGTGCCAGCAGCTCTTGGGCCGCGAACACCGGGGAGCTGTTTTTT. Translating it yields CASSSWAANTGELFF.

In DNA, the CDR3 is TGTGCCAGCAGTGAAAGCCACCCCACAGATACGCAGTATTTT. Amino acid sequence: CASSESHPTDTQYF. The genes are TRBV2 and TRBJ2-3; D unresolved. The V gene lost 2 bases and the J gene lost 2 bases, with 8 bases spanning the gap. Germline V gene lookup returns CDR1 SNHLY and CDR2 FYNNEI. CDR3 length: 14 residues.

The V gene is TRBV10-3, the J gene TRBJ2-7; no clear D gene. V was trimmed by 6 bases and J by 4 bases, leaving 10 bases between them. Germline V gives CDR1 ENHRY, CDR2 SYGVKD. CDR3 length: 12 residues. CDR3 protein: CAISSAPYEQYF. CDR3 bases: TGTGCCATCAGCTCAGCTCCTTACGAGCAGTACTTC.

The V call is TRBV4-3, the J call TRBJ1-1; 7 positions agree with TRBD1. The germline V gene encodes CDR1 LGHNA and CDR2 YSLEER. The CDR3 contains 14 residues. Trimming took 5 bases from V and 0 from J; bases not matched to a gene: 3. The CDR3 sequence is CASSKGQLNTEAFF. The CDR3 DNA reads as TGCGCCAGCAGCAAGGGACAGTTGAACACTGAAGCTTTCTTT.

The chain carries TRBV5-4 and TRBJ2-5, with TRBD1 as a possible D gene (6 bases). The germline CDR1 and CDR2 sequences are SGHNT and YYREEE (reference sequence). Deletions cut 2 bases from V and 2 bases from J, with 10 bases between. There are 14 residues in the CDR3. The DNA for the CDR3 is TGTGCCAGCAGCTTCAGGGGCCAACAAGAGACCCAGTACTTC. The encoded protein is CASSFRGQQETQYF.

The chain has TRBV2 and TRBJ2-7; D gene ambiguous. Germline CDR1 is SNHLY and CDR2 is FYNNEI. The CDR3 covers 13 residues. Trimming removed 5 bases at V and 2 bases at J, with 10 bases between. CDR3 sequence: CASSPNGPYEQYF. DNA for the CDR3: TGTGCCAGCAGTCCAAACGGGCCCTACGAGCAGTACTTC.

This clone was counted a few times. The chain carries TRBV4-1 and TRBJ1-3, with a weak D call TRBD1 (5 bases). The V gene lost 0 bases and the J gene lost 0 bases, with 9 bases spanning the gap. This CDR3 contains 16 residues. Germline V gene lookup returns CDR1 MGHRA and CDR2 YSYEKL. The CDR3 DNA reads TGCGCCAGCAGCCAAGAGCCGGGGGACTCTGGAAACACCATATATTTT. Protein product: CASSQEPGDSGNTIYF.

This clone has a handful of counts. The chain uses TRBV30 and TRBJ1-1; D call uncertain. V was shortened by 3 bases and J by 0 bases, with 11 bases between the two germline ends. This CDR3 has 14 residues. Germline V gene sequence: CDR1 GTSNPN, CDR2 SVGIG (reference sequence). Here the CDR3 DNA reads TGTGCCTGGAGCCCGAGGACGGTGAACACTGAAGCTTTCTTT. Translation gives CAWSPRTVNTEAFF.

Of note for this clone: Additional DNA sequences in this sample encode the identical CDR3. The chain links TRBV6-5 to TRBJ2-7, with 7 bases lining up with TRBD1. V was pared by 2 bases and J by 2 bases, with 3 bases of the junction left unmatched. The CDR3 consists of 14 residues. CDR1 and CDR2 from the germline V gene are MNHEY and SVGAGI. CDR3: CASSYGTATYEQYF. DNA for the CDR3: TGTGCCAGCAGTTACGGGACAGCAACCTACGAGCAGTACTTC.

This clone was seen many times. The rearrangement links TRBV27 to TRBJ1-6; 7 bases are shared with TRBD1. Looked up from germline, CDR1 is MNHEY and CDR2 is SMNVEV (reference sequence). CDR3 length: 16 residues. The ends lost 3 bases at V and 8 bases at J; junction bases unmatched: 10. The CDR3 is CASSFYPRQGDSPLHF. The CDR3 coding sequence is TGTGCCAGCAGTTTCTACCCAAGACAGGGTGATTCACCCCTCCACTTT.

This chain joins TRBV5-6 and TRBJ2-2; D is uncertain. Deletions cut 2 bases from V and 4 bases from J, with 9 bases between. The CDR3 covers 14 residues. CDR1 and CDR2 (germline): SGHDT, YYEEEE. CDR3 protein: CASSLPAGTGELFF. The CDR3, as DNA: TGTGCCAGCAGCTTACCGGCAGGCACCGGGGAGCTGTTTTTT.

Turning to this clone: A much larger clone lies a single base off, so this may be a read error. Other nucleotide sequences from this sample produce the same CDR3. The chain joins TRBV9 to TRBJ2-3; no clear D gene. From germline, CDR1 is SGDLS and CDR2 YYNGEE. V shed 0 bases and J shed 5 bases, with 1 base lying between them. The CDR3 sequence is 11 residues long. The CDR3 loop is CASSVGDTQYF. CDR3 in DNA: TGTGCCAGCAGCGTAGGAGATACGCAGTATTTT. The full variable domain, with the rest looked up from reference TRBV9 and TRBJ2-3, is DSGVTQTPKHLITATGQRVTLRCSPRSGDLSVYWYQQSLDQGLQFLIQYYNGEERAKGNILERFSAQQFPDLHSELNLSSLELGDSALYFCASSVGDTQYFGPGTRLTVL.

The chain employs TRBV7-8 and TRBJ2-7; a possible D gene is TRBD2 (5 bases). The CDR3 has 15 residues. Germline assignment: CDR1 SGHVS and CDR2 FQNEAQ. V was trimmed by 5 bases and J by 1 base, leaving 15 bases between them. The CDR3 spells CASSRRAGPSYEQYF. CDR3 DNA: TGTGCCAGCAGCCGGCGGGCGGGTCCGTCCTACGAGCAGTACTTC. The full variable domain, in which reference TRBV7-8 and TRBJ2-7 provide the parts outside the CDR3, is GAGVSQSPRYKVAKRGQDVALRCDPISGHVSLFWYQQALGQGPEFLTYFQNEAQLDKSGLPSDRFFAERPEGSVSTLKIQRTQQEDSAVYLCASSRRAGPSYEQYFGPGTRLTVT.

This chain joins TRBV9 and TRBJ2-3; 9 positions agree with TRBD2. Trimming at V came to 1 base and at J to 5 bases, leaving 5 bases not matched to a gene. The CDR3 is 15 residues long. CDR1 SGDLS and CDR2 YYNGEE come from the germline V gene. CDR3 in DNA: TGTGCCAGCAGCGTATCAGTAGCGGGAGAAGATACGCAGTATTTT. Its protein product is CASSVSVAGEDTQYF.

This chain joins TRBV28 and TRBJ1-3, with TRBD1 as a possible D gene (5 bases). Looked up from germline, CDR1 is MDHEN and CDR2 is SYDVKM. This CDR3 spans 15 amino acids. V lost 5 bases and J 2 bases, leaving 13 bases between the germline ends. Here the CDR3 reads CASSPPGGTGNTIYF. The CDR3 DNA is TGTGCCAGCAGTCCCCCCGGGGGGACTGGAAACACCATATATTTT.

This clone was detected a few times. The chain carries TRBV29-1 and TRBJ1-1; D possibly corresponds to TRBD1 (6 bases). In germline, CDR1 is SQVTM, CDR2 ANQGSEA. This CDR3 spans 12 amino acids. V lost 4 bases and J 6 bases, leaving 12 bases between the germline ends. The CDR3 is CSVAQGLAEAFF. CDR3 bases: TGCAGCGTTGCACAGGGTTTGGCTGAAGCTTTCTTT.

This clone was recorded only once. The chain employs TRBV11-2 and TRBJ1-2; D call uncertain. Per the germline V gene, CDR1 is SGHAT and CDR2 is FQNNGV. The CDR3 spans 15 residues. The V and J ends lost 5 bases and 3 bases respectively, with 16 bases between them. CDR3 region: CASSPPTVSDYGYTF. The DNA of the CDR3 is TGTGCCAGCAGCCCTCCGACGGTATCTGACTATGGCTACACCTTC.

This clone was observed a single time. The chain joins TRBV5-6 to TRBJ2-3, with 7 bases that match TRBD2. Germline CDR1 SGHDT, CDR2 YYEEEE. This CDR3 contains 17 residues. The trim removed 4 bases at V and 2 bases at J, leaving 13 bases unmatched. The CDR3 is CASSLGAGARFTDTQYF. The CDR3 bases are TGTGCCAGCAGCCTTGGGGCGGGAGCGCGATTCACAGATACGCAGTATTTT.

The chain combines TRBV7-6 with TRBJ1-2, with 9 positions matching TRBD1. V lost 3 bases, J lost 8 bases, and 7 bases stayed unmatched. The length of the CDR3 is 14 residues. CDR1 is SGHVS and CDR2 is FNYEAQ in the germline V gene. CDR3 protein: CASSLDRGISGYTF. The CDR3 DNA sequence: TGTGCCAGCAGCTTGGACAGGGGAATTAGCGGCTACACCTTC.

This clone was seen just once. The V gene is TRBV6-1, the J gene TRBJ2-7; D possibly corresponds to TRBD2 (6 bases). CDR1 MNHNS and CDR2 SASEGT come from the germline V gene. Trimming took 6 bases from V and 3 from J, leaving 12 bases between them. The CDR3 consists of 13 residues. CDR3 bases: TGTGCCAGCAGCCATGCGGGGAACTACGAGCAGTACTTC. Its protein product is CASSHAGNYEQYF.

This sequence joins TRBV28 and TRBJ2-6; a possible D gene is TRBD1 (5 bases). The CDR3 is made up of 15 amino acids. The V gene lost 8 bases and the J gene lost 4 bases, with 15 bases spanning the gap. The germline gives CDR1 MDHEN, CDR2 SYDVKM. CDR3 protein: CASGAGPEGANVLTF. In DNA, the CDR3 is TGTGCCAGCGGGGCCGGGCCGGAGGGGGCCAACGTCCTGACTTTC.

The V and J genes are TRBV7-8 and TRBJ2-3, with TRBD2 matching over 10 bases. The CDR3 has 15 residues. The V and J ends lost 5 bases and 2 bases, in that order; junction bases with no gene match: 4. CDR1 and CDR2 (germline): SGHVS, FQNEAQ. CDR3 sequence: CASSRLAGDTDTQYF. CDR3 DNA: TGTGCCAGCAGCCGACTAGCGGGTGACACAGATACGCAGTATTTT.